This TCR beta chain derives from a study of cytomegalovirus exposure and HLA in healthy donors. Sequenced by immunoSEQ multiplex PCR; TCRdb stores in-frame clones only, minus some. The sample shows over 60,000 clones, around 96% of them seen only once. This CDR3 is built from 16 residues. Per the germline V gene, CDR1 is SEHNR and CDR2 is FQNEAQ (reference sequence). V lost 0 bases and J 10 bases, leaving 16 bases between the germline ends. Sequences were obtained from PBMCs. The chain carries TRBV7-9 and TRBJ1-6; D gene ambiguous. The source is a man aged 18 to 30 in good health and CMV-seronegative. CDR3 loop: CASSLALGYEGSPLHF. DNA for the CDR3: TGTGCCAGCAGCTTAGCGCTGGGGTATGAGGGATCACCCCTCCACTTT.